The clone carrying this T cell receptor beta chain has more than one count but fewer than ten. In the authors' methods: Reference gene primer amplification yielded estimated nucleated cell counts. Profiled with immunoSEQ multiplex PCR; TCRdb holds only in-frame clones, not every one. V and J calls and clone size follow that table, whereas D and trimming were derived from the DNA. The top ten hold approximately 2.6% of the sample, which has under 200,000 clones, under 85% seen once. These data are taken from a study of blood T cell repertoires in COVID-19. Study overall: Italy, Spain and the United States were the sources of the convalescent and acute COVID-19 samples. PBMCs, B-cell-depleted T cells, or T cells provided the cDNA or gDNA that made up the material.

The CDR3 covers 14 residues. CDR1 LNHNV and CDR2 YYDKDF come from the germline V gene (reference sequence). Trimming cost V 3 bases and J 4 bases, with 12 bases left between them. The clonotype originates from a man between 65 and 85 years old with acute or convalescent COVID-19. Sequences were obtained from peripheral blood. The chain combines TRBV15 with TRBJ1-1; possible D gene TRBD1, 5 bases. CDR3 amino acids: CATSSHTTVTEAFF. The CDR3 nucleotides are TGTGCCACCAGCAGCCACACGACAGTCACTGAAGCTTTCTTT.